The 8 T cell receptor beta chains given below trace back to one sample, sequenced in a study of T cells in localized non-small cell lung cancer. Assay: immunoSEQ multiplex PCR; the TCRdb copy retains only in-frame clones and omits some. The table records about 28,000 clones, 91% of them present only once. Sequencing was performed on peripheral blood, taken before any cancer treatment. Every receptor here comes from a female donor over 55 with stage I lung adenocarcinoma.

The chain combines TRBV11-2 with TRBJ2-5; D might be TRBD1 or TRBD2, each matching 5 bases. Germline V gene lookup returns CDR1 SGHAT and CDR2 FQNNGV. V gave up 5 bases and J gave up 10 bases, with 20 bases separating them. This CDR3 has 14 amino acids. The CDR3 DNA sequence: TGTGCCAGCAGCCACTCCACCGGGACCCCCCGCCAGTACTTC. Residues: CASSHSTGTPRQYF.

The rearrangement joins TRBV7-3 to TRBJ2-1; TRBD1 is a possible D gene (5 bases). Germline-derived CDR1 and CDR2 are SGHTA and FQGTGA. Trimming took 2 bases from V and 9 from J, leaving 11 bases between them. The CDR3 is 13 amino acids. The CDR3 DNA is TGTGCCAGCAGCTTACAGGGTTCGGTTGAGCAGTTCTTC. Translating it yields CASSLQGSVEQFF.

The CDR3 DNA reads as TGTGCCAGCAGTTTATATACTGACATACAGAACACCGGGGAGCTGTTTTTT. It codes for CASSLYTDIQNTGELFF. V gene TRBV27 combines with J gene TRBJ2-2; D gene unclear. V was pared by 1 base and J by 1 base, with 13 bases between. This CDR3 has 17 residues. Germline CDR1 and CDR2: MNHEY and SMNVEV (reference sequence).

This clone was seen only once. The J gene is TRBJ2-3, the V gene TRBV5-6; unclear D gene. Trimming took 4 bases from V and 0 from J, leaving 9 bases between them. This CDR3 has 14 residues. Per the germline V gene, CDR1 is SGHDT and CDR2 is YYEEEE. DNA for the CDR3: TGTGCCAGCAGCGTCGGATCTAGCACAGATACGCAGTATTTT. Translation: CASSVGSSTDTQYF. Using reference TRBV5-6 and TRBJ2-3 for the parts outside the CDR3, the full variable domain is DAGVTQSPTHLIKTRGQQVTLRCSPKSGHDTVSWYQQALGQGPQFIFQYYEEEERQRGNFPDRFSGHQFPNYSSELNVNALLLGDSALYLCASSVGSSTDTQYFGPGTRLTVL.

The chain links TRBV27 to TRBJ1-2; 8 bases map to TRBD1. CDR3 length: 16 residues. The V gene end was trimmed by 4 bases and the J gene end by 3 bases; junction bases not matched to a gene: 10. The germline gives CDR1 MNHEY, CDR2 SMNVEV (reference sequence). CDR3 sequence reads: CASSSPGGGGDYGYTF. CDR3 DNA sequence: TGTGCCAGCAGTTCTCCAGGGGGCGGGGGAGACTATGGCTACACCTTC.

In this sample, this clone turned up once. The chain carries TRBV25-1 and TRBJ1-2, with D possibly matching TRBD1 (5 bases). This CDR3 comprises 14 residues. CDR1 and CDR2 from the germline V gene are MGHDK and SYGVNS. Trimming shortened V by 1 base and J by 7 bases, and 13 bases separated the two germline ends. The CDR3 region has the DNA TGTGCCAGCAGTGAATTACTGGGGCGGGGTGGCTACACCTTC. Encoded protein: CASSELLGRGGYTF.

The V gene is TRBV10-1, the J gene TRBJ2-7; D is ambiguous. Germline CDR1 WNHNN, CDR2 SYGVQD (reference sequence). CDR3 size: 13 residues. Trimming took 2 bases from V and 5 from J, leaving 10 bases between them. In DNA, the CDR3 is TGCGCCAGCAGTGAGGATAGCTTCCACGAGCAGTACTTC. As protein: CASSEDSFHEQYF.

The chain has TRBV5-1 and TRBJ2-5; D possibly matches TRBD1 or TRBD2 (6 bases each). The CDR3 totals 13 residues. V gave up 4 bases and J gave up 5 bases, with 12 bases separating them. The germline V gene encodes CDR1 SGHRS and CDR2 YFSETQ. The CDR3 protein is CASSAGEVETQYF. The CDR3 nucleotides are TGCGCCAGCAGCGCAGGGGAGGTGGAGACCCAGTACTTC. Full variable domain (rest looked up from reference TRBV5-1 and TRBJ2-5): KAGVTQTPRYLIKTRGQQVTLSCSPISGHRSVSWYQQTPGQGLQFLFEYFSETQRNKGNFPGRFSGRQFSNSRSEMNVSTLELGDSALYLCASSAGEVETQYFGPGTRLLVL.